This note documents a single TCR beta chain sequence. Its antigen has not been determined. Qualities for individual bases were not recorded, and no much larger clone is one base off. This record belongs to a study of shared clonotypes between healthy human individuals (dated by TCRdb to the early 2020s). For the study in its entirety: Two women and three men aged 18 to 49 years were included in the cohort. To increase sequencing depth and limit assay-specific biases, TCR repertoire library preparation and sequencing were carried out by different laboratories using diverse techniques. Per donor, leukapheresis produced somewhere between about 0.94 and 8.9 billion PBMCs. The study deeply sequenced blood TCR repertoires of five healthy adults to estimate repertoire size and the extent of clonotype sharing between individuals. Points the paper makes about the study in general: Sampling was limited to blood, and TCR repertoires in tissue likely differ from TCR repertoires in blood. The genetic and exposure-history diversity represented was limited by the small number of donors. Pairwise subsampling indicated that sequencing depth was expected to affect the degree of clonotype sharing among donors.

The donors were healthy, HIV-negative adults who had no recently reported acute infections or vaccinations. Every donor was a Caucasian adult residing in Nashville, Tennessee, USA. For unsorted samples, tens of millions of PBMCs were counted, and genomic DNA was extracted using the QIAamp DNA Blood Mini kit. Blood was collected by leukapheresis, and PBMCs were isolated by Ficoll-Histopaque density gradient centrifugation and then cryopreserved in liquid nitrogen vapor phase. Using the deep immunoSEQ assay, multiplex PCR amplified TCR CDR3 regions from genomic DNA. Extracted genomic DNA from each cell subset was spread evenly across all wells of several immunoSEQ 96-well plates, with each plate serving as a replicate. Each replicate PCR for unsorted PBMC received about 310 ng genomic DNA, equal to about 30,000 T cell genomes. Unsorted PBMC genomic DNA was sequenced across ten immunoSEQ deep assay plates. The purified libraries were quantified using a Qubit 3.0 fluorometer, sized with a Bioanalyzer 2100, and then quantified again using the KAPA Library Quantification kit. A separate single-read 150-cycle Illumina NextSeq 550 flow cell was used to sequence each immunoSEQ 96-well plate. Per the authors' processing: The immunoSEQ output contained only junctional sequences without quality scores, so filtering could not match that applied to full-length reads. Sequences were annotated with PyIR, a Python wrapper for IgBLAST v1.9, using IMGT germline references to assign V/J genes and CDR3. Any read was removed if the V/J assignment was weak (E-value above 1e-6), the CDR3 was missing, or the read contained stop codons, out-of-frame junctions, or ambiguous translated residues. V3J clonotypes were defined as sequences sharing an identical inferred V gene, J gene, and CDR3 amino acid sequence. Percentage overlap between repertoires was computed as shared unique clonotypes divided by the size of the smaller repertoire. Richness of each repertoire was evaluated using RTK rarefaction, the Chao1 estimator, and Recon v2.1 estimates of unobserved clonotypes. Held by TCRdb, this immuneACCESS table contains in-frame sequences only and omits some clones. Under half of the omission traces to an unresolved V gene where checked; the cause of the rest is unknown. V and J calls and clone size come straight from that table; D and trimming were deduced from the DNA. Within this sample are about 560,000 clones, with about 80% of them counted one time only. The top ten clonotypes cover approximately 12% of the sample.

CDR1 and CDR2 are drawn from the germline V gene: MDHEN, SYDVKM. V and J lose 8 bases and 4 bases, and a span of 9 bases separates them. The CDR3 starts with the cysteine, ends with the phenylalanine, and has 11 residues. The only DNA kept is the CDR3, 33 bases in frame from the first base. This receptor was identified in a woman in her 40s in good health. Some clones in this sample may be carry-over from other donors' samples. The chain is assembled from TRBV28 and TRBJ2-7; TRBD2 could be the D gene, as 5 bases match. What was sequenced was PBMCs. The CDR3 is CASRTAYEQYF. Here is the DNA: TGTGCCAGCCGGACTGCATACGAGCAGTACTTC. Where the CDR3 stops, the reference TRBV28 and TRBJ2-7 genes take over; the full variable domain is DVKVTQSSRYLVKRTGEKVFLECVQDMDHENMFWYRQDPGLGLRLIYFSYDVKMKEKGDIPEGYSVSREKKERFSLILESASTNQTSMYLCASRTAYEQYFGPGTRLTVT.